The clone carrying this T cell receptor beta chain is a singleton in its sample. Its specificity is unknown. This sample stems from a study of OX40 agonist ivuxolimab in advanced cancers. Study results and caveats: Relatively little clonal expansion, among the lowest observed, appeared in partial responders at 0.1-3.0 mg/kg. CD8+ T cells averaged more expanded clones than CD4+.

The assay was immunoSEQ multiplex PCR, and TCRdb's table has in-frame clones only and misses some. The data show about 110,000 clones, approximately 89% seen once. The investigators sampled blood at baseline, at cycle 4 day 1, and at cycle 7 day 1. V was shortened by 2 bases and J by 8 bases, with 16 bases between the two germline ends. Germline V gene data show CDR1 as SGHNT and CDR2 as YYREEE (reference sequence). The length of the CDR3 is 15 residues. Specimen: CD4+ or CD8+ T cells sorted from blood, collected in a trial of the OX40 agonist ivuxolimab. The sequence was obtained from an adult with an advanced solid tumor such as melanoma, head and neck, liver or kidney cancer. The gene calls are TRBV5-4 and TRBJ1-4; D is perhaps TRBD1 (5 bases). The CDR3 loop is CASSFGISRGEKLFF. In nucleotides, the CDR3 is TGTGCCAGCAGCTTCGGGATCTCTCGGGGCGAAAAACTGTTTTTT.